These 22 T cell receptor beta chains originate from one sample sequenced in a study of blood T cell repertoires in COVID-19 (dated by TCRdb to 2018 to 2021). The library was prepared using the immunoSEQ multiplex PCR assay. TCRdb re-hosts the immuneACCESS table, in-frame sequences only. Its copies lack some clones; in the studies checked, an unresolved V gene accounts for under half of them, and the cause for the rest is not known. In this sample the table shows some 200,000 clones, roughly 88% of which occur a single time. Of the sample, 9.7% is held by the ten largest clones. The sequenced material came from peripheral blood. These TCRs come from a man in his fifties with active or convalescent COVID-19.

CDR3 amino acids: CASSLYPPGGEQYV. As DNA, the CDR3 is TGCGCCAGCAGCTTGTACCCTCCGGGTGGCGAGCAGTACGTC. The chain joins TRBV5-1 to TRBJ2-7; D not resolved. The CDR3 sequence is 14 residues long. Germline assignment: CDR1 SGHRS and CDR2 YFSETQ. V was shortened by 1 base and J by 6 bases, with 14 bases between the two germline ends.

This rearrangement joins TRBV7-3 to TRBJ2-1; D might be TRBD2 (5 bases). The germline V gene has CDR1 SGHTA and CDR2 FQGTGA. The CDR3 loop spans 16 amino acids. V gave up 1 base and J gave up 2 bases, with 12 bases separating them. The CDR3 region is CASSLRSTSPYNEQFF. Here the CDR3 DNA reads TGTGCCAGCAGCTTAAGGAGCACTAGTCCCTACAATGAGCAGTTCTTC.

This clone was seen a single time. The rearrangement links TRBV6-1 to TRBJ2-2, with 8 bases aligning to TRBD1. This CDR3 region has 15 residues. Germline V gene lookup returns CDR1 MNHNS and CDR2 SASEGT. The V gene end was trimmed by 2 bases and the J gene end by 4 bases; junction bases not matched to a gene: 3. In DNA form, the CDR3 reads TGTGCCAGCAGTGAACACGGACAGGGCACCGGGGAGCTGTTTTTT. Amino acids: CASSEHGQGTGELFF.

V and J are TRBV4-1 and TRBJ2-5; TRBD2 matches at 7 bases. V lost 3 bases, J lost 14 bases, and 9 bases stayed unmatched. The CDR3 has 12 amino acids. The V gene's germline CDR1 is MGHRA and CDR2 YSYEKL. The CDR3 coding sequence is TGCGCCAGCAGCCAGGAGAGGACTAGGTTATACTTC. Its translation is CASSQERTRLYF.

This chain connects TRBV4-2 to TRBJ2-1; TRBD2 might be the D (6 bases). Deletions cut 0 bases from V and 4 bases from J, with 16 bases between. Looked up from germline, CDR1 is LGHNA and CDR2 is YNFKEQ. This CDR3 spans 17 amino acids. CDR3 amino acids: CASSQDLGGSAYNEQFF. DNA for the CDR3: TGTGCCAGCAGCCAAGATCTGGGGGGATCGGCTTACAATGAGCAGTTCTTC.

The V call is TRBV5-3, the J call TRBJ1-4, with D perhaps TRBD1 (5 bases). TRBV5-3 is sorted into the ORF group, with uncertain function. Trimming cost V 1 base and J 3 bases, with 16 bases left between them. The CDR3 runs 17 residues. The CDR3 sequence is CARSLLPPGPSNEKLFF. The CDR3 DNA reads TGTGCCAGAAGCTTGCTCCCACCAGGGCCCTCTAATGAAAAACTGTTTTTT.

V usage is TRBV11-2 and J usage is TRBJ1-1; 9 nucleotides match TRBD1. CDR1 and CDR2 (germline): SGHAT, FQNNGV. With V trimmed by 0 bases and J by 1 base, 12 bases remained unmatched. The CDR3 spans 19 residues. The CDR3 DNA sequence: TGTGCCAGCAGCTTAGATTGGGGGATGGGGACAGGGCGGAACACTGAAGCTTTCTTT. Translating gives CASSLDWGMGTGRNTEAFF. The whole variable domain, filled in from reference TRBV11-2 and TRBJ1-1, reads EAGVAQSPRYKIIEKRQSVAFWCNPISGHATLYWYQQILGQGPKLLIQFQNNGVVDDSQLPKDRFSAERLKGVDSTLKIQPAKLEDSAVYLCASSLDWGMGTGRNTEAFFGQGTRLTVV.

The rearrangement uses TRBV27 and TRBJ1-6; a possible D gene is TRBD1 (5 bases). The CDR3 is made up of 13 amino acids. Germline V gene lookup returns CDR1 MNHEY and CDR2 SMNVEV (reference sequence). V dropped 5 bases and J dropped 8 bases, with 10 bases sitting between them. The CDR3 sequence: CASSSRVDSPLHF. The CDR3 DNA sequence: TGTGCCAGCAGTAGCAGGGTGGATTCACCCCTCCACTTT.

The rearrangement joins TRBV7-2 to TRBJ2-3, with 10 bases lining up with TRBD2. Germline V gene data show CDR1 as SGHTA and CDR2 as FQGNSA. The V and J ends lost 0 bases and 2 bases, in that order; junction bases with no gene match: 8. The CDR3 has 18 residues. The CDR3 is CASSLAASGRAHTDTQYF. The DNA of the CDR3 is TGTGCCAGCAGCTTAGCAGCAAGCGGGAGGGCCCACACAGATACGCAGTATTTT.

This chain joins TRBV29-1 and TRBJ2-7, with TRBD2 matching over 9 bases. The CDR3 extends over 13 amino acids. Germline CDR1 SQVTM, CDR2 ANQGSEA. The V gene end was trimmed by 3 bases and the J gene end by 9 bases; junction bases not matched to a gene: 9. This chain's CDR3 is CSVDASGAIGQYF. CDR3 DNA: TGCAGCGTTGACGCTAGCGGGGCGATTGGGCAGTACTTC.

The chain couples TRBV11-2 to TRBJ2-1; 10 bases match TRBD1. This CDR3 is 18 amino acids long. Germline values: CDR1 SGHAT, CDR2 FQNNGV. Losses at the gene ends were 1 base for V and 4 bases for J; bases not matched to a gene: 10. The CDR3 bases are TGTGCCAGCAGCTTAGGCCACCGAGACAGGGGGCAGTACAATGAGCAGTTCTTC. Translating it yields CASSLGHRDRGQYNEQFF.

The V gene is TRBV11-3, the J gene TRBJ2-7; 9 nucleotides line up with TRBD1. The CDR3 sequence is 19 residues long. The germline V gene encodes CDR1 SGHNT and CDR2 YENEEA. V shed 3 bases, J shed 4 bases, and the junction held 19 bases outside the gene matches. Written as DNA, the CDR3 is TGTGCCAGCAGCTTTAGCGTTTACGAACAGGGGGCGCGGTTATACGAGCAGTACGTC. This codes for CASSFSVYEQGARLYEQYV.

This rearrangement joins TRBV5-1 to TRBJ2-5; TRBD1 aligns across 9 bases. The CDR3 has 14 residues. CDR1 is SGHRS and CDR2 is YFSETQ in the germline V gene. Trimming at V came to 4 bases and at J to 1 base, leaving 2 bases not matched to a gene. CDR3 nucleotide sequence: TGCGCCAGCAGCATGACAGGGGGCCAAGAGACCCAGTACTTC. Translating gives CASSMTGGQETQYF.

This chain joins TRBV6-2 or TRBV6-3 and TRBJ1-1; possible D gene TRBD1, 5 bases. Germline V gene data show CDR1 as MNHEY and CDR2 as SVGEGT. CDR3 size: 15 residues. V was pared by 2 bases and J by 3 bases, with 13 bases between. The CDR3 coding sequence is TGTGCCAGCAGTTACGTGGGGCGCGGGGACACTGAAGCTTTCTTT. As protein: CASSYVGRGDTEAFF.

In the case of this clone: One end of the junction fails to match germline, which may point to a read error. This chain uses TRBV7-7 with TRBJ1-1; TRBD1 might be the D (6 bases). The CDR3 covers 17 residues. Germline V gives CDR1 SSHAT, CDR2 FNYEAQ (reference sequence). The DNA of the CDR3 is TGTGCTAGCAGCTTAGAGGCGAAACAGGGCCGGAACACTGAAGCTTTCTTT. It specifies CASSLEAKQGRNTEAFF.

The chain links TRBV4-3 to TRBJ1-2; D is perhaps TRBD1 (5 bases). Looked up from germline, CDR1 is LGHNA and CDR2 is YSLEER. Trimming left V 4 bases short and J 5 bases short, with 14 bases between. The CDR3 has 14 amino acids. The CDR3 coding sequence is TGCGCCAGCAGCCCCCGCGGGGCTCGGTATGGCTACACCTTC. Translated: CASSPRGARYGYTF.

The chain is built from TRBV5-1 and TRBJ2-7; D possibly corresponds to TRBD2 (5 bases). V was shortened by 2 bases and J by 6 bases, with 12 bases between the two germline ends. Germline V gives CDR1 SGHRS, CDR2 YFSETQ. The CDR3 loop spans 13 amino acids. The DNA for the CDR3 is TGCGCCAGCAGCTTATCGACCCGGGGCGAGCAGTACTTC. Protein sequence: CASSLSTRGEQYF.

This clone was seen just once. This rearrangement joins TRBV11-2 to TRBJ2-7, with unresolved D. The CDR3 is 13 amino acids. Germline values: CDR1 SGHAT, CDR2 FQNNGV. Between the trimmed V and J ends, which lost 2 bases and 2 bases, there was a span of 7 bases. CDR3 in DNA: TGTGCCAGCAGCTTATCGCAGGCCTACGAGCAGTACTTC. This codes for CASSLSQAYEQYF.

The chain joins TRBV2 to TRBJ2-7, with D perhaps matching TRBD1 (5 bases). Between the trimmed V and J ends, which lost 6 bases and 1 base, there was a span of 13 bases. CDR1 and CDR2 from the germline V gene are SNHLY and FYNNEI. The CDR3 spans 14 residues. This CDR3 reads CASSIDRTSYEQYF. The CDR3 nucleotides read TGTGCCAGCAGCATCGACAGAACTTCCTACGAGCAGTACTTC.

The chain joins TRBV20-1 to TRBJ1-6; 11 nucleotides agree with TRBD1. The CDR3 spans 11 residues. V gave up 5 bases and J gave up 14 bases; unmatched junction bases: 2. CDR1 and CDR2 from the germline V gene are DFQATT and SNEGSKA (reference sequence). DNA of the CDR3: TGCAGTGCTGGGGACAGGGGGACCCTCCACTTT. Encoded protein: CSAGDRGTLHF.

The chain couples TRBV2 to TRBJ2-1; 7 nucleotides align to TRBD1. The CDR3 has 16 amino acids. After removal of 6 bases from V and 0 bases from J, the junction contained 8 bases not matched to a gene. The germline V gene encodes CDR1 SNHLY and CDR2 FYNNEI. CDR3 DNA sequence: TGTGCCAGCAGACAGGACAGGTCGAGCTCCTACAATGAGCAGTTCTTC. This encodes CASRQDRSSSYNEQFF.

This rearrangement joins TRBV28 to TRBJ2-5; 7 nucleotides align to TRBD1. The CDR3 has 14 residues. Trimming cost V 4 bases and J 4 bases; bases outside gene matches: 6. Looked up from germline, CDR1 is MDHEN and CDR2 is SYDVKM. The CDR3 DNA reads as TGTGCCAGCAGTTCGTTGACAGGGCCAGAGACCCAGTACTTC. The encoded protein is CASSSLTGPETQYF.